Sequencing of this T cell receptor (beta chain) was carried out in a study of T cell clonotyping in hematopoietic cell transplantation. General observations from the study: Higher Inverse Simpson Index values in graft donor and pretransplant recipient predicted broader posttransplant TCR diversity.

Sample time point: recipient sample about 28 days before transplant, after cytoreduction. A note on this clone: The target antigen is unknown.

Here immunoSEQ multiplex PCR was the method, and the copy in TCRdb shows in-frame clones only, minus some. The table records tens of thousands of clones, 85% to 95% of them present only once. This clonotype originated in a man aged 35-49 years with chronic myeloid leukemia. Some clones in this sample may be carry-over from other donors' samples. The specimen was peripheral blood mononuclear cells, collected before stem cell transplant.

CDR3 region: CASSPGTVPFEKLFF. The CDR3 DNA sequence: TGTGCCAGCAGTCCCGGGACAGTTCCCTTTGAAAAACTGTTTTTT. This chain uses TRBV27 with TRBJ1-4, with TRBD1 matching 7 bases. J lost 7 bases, V lost 5 bases, and 10 bases had no gene match. Per the germline V gene, CDR1 is MNHEY and CDR2 is SMNVEV (reference sequence). The CDR3 loop spans 15 amino acids.